A selection of T cell receptor beta chains follows, all from one sample in a study of post-analysis software for immune sequencing data. MiXCR, run by TCRdb on the PCR reads, gives a single entry per CDR3 protein. The sample holds a few hundred thousand distinct CDR3 sequences, about a third seen once. The source material was blood. The receptors shown here come from a girl aged 5 to 17 with multiple sclerosis. The CDR3 runs from the conserved cysteine through the conserved F or W. A D gene is named only where the DNA matches it firmly. Not all rows give a size; the values are once, few, many and, for expanded clones, a class.

J gene: TRBJ2-7; clone size: few; V gene: TRBV7-8; D gene: NA; CDR3 protein: CASSLDSLAYF; CDR3 DNA: TGTGCCAGCAGCCTGGACAGCCTCGCGTACTTC
J gene: TRBJ2-3; clone size: NA; V gene: TRBV12-3/TRBV12-4; D gene: NA; CDR3 protein: CASSLQGLGDTQYF; CDR3 DNA: TGTGCCAGCAGTTTACAGGGATTGGGAGATACGCAGTATTTT
J gene: TRBJ2-7; clone size: many; V gene: TRBV12-3/TRBV12-4; D gene: TRBD2; CDR3 protein: CASSSAGGGSYEQYF; CDR3 DNA: TGTGCCAGCAGCTCCGCGGGGGGCGGGTCCTACGAGCAGTACTTC
J gene: TRBJ1-1; clone size: NA; V gene: TRBV7-9; D gene: NA; CDR3 protein: CASSFLNTEAFF; CDR3 DNA: TGTGCCAGCAGCTTCCTGAACACTGAAGCTTTCTTT
J gene: TRBJ1-2; clone size: NA; V gene: TRBV27; D gene: TRBD1; CDR3 protein: CASSPQGQGNYGYTF; CDR3 DNA: TGTGCCAGCAGTCCCCAGGGACAGGGGAACTATGGCTACACCTTC
J gene: TRBJ2-2; clone size: NA; V gene: TRBV29-1; D gene: NA; CDR3 protein: CSVGLPAGGELFF; CDR3 DNA: TGCAGCGTAGGACTCCCAGCGGGCGGGGAGCTGTTTTTT
J gene: TRBJ2-1; clone size: NA; V gene: TRBV7-2; D gene: NA; CDR3 protein: CASSLMSGRHNEQFF; CDR3 DNA: TGTGCCAGCAGCTTAATGTCTGGCAGGCACAATGAGCAGTTCTTC
J gene: TRBJ2-1; clone size: many; V gene: TRBV5-1; D gene: TRBD2; CDR3 protein: CASSDGTSGGAWEQFF; CDR3 DNA: TGCGCCAGCAGCGACGGGACTAGCGGGGGGGCATGGGAGCAGTTCTTC
J gene: TRBJ1-2; clone size: few; V gene: TRBV20-1; D gene: NA; CDR3 protein: CSASKVVNGYTF; CDR3 DNA: TGCAGTGCTAGTAAGGTTGTAAATGGCTACACCTTC
J gene: TRBJ2-3; clone size: few; V gene: TRBV5-1; D gene: NA; CDR3 protein: CASSLGDPREDTQYF; CDR3 DNA: TGCGCCAGCAGCTTAGGGGACCCCCGCGAGGATACGCAGTATTTT
J gene: TRBJ2-7; clone size: medium-sized; V gene: TRBV5-1; D gene: NA; CDR3 protein: CASSPGGQRDYEQYF; CDR3 DNA: TGCGCCAGCAGCCCGGGGGGCCAGAGAGACTACGAGCAGTACTTC
J gene: TRBJ2-2; clone size: few; V gene: TRBV6-1; D gene: TRBD2; CDR3 protein: CASSDRLAGWSVELFF; CDR3 DNA: TGTGCCAGCAGTGATAGGCTAGCGGGATGGAGCGTGGAGCTGTTTTTT
J gene: TRBJ2-7; clone size: few; V gene: TRBV5-6; D gene: NA; CDR3 protein: CASSKSYEQYF; CDR3 DNA: TGTGCCAGCAGCAAAAGCTACGAGCAGTACTTC
J gene: TRBJ2-2; clone size: few; V gene: TRBV6-2/TRBV6-3; D gene: NA; CDR3 protein: CASTYGTSVSNTGELFF; CDR3 DNA: TGTGCCAGCACCTACGGGACATCGGTTTCGAACACCGGGGAGCTGTTTTTT
J gene: TRBJ2-7; clone size: few; V gene: TRBV6-5; D gene: NA; CDR3 protein: CASSPGGKTYEQYF; CDR3 DNA: TGTGCCAGCAGCCCCGGGGGCAAAACCTACGAGCAGTACTTC
J gene: TRBJ2-5; clone size: NA; V gene: TRBV7-2; D gene: NA; CDR3 protein: CASSSRVYQETQYF; CDR3 DNA: TGTGCCAGCAGCTCCAGGGTATACCAAGAGACCCAGTACTTC
J gene: TRBJ2-5; clone size: NA; V gene: TRBV5-1; D gene: NA; CDR3 protein: CASSPPLGATQETQYF; CDR3 DNA: TGCGCCAGCAGCCCCCCACTGGGGGCAACGCAAGAGACCCAGTACTTC